The subject of this entry is one TCR beta chain. The sample belongs to a study of T cell responses to AZD1222 COVID-19 vaccine. This CDR3 spans 13 amino acids. Trimming removed 6 bases at V and 2 bases at J, with 8 bases between. Germline V CDR1 and CDR2: MNHEY, SVGAGI. Clones were read by immunoSEQ multiplex PCR, and TCRdb kept only the in-frame ones, dropping some. Of about 130,000 clones listed, approximately 88% are singletons. The sequenced sample was peripheral blood, obtained on day 0 of AZD1222 vaccination. This TCR was sampled from an adult in good health. The rearrangement links TRBV6-5 to TRBJ1-5; D unresolved. The CDR3 is CASSPSGNQPQHF. In DNA form, the CDR3 reads TGTGCCAGCAGCCCCAGCGGCAATCAGCCCCAGCATTTT.